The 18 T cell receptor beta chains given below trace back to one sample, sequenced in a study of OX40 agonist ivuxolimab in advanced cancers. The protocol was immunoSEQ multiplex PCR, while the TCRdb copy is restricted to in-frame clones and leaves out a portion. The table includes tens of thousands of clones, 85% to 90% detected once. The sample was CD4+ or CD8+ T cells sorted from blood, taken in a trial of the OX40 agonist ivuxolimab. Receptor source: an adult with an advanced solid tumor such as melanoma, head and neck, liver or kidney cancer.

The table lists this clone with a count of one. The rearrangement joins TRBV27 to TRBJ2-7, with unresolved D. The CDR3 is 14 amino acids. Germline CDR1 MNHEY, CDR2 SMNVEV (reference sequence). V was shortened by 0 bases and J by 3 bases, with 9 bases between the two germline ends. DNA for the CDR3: TGTGCCAGCAGTTTATCGCGGTTAAACTACGAGCAGTACTTC. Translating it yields CASSLSRLNYEQYF.

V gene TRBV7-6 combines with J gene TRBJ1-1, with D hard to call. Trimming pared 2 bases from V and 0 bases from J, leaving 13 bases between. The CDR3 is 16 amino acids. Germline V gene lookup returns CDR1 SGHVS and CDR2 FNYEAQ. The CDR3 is CASSLFPGALNTEAFF. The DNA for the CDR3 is TGTGCCAGCAGCTTATTCCCGGGAGCCCTGAACACTGAAGCTTTCTTT.

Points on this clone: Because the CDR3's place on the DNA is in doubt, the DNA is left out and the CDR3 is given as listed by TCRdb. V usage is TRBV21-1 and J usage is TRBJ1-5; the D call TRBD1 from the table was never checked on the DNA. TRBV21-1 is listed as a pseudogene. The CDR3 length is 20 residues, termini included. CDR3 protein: CASSKLGNGTVGLGNQPQHF.

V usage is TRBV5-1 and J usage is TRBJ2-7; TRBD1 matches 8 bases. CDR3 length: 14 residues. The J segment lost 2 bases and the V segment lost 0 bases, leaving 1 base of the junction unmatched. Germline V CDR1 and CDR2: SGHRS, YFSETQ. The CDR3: CASSLEQGAYEQYF. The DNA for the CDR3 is TGCGCCAGCAGCTTGGAACAGGGGGCCTACGAGCAGTACTTC.

The CDR3 sequence: CASSLALRNTEAFF. Here the CDR3 DNA reads TGTGCCAGCAGCCTGGCTCTCCGGAACACTGAAGCTTTCTTT. The chain joins TRBV9 to TRBJ1-1; D gene uncertain. The CDR3 extends over 14 amino acids. With 4 bases removed from V and 1 base from J, the gap between germline ends came to 11 bases. Germline CDR1 reads SGDLS; CDR2 reads YYNGEE.

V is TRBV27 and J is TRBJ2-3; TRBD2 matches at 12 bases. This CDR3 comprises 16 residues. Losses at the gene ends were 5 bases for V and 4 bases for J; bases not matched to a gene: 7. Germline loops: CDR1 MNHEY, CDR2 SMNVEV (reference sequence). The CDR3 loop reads CASSTLAGGPADTQYF. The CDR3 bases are TGTGCCAGCAGTACCCTAGCGGGAGGGCCAGCAGATACGCAGTATTTT.

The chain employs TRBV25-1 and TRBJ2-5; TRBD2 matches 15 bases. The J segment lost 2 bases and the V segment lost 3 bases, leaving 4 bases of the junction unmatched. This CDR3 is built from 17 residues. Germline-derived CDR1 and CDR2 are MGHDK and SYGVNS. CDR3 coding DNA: TGTGCCAGCAGTGACCCCGGGACTAGCGGGAGGCAAGAGACCCAGTACTTC. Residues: CASSDPGTSGRQETQYF.

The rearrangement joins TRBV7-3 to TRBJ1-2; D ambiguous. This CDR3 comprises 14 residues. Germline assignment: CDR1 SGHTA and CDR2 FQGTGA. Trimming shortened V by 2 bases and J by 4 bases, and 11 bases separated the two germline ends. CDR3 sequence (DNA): TGTGCCAGCAGCTTACATCCGGGTAGCTATGGCTACACCTTC. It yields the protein CASSLHPGSYGYTF.

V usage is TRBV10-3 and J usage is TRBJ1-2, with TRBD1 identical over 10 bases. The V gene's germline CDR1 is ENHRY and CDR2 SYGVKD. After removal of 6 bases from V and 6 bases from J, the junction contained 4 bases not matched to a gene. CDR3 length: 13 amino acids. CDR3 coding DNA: TGTGCCATCAGCTCCGGGACAGGGGATGGCTACACCTTC. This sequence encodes CAISSGTGDGYTF.

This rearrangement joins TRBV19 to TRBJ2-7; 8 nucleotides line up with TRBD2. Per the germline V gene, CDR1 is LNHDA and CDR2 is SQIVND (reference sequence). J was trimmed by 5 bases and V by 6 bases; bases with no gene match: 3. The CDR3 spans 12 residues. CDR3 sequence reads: CASSPAGDEQYF. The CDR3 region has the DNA TGTGCCAGTAGCCCAGCGGGAGACGAGCAGTACTTC.

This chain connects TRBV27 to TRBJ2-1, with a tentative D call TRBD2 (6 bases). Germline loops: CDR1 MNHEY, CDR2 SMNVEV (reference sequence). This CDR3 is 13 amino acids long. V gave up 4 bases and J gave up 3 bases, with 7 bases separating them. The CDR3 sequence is CASSYGSYNEQFF. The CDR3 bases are TGTGCCAGCAGTTACGGGAGCTACAATGAGCAGTTCTTC.

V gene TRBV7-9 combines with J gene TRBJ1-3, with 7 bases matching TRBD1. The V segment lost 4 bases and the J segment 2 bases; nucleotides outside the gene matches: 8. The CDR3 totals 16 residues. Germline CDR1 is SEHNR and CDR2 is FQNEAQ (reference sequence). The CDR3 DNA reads TGTGCCAGCAGCTCTCAGGGGGAGGTTGCTGGAAACACCATATATTTT. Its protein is CASSSQGEVAGNTIYF.

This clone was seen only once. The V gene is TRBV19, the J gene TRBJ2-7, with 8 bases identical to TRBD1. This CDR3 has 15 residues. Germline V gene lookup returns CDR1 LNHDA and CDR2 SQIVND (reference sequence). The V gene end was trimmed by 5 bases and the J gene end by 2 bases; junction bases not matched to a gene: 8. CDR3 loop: CASSPKVDRAYEQYF. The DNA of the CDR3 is TGTGCCAGTAGTCCAAAGGTGGACAGGGCCTACGAGCAGTACTTC.

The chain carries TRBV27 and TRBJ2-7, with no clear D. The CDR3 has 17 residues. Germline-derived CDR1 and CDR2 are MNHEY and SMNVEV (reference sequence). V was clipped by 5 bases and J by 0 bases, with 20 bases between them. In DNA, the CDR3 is TGTGCCAGCAGTACATCCATTACCGCCACTAACTCCTACGAGCAGTACTTC. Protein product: CASSTSITATNSYEQYF.

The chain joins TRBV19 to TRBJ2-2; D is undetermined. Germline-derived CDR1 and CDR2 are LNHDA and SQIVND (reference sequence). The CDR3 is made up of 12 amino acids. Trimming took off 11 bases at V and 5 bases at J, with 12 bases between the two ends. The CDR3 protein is CAARQETGELFF. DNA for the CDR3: TGTGCCGCCCGCCAGGAGACCGGGGAGCTGTTTTTT.

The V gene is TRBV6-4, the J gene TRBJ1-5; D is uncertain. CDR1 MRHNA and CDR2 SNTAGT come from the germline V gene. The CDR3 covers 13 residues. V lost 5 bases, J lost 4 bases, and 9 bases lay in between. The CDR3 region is CASSPAANQPQHF. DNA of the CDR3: TGTGCCAGCAGTCCGGCAGCGAATCAGCCCCAGCATTTT.

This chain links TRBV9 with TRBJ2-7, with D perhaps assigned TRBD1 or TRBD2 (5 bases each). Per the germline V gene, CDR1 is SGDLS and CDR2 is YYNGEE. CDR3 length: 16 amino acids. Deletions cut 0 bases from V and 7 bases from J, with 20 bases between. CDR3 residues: CASSVGGTGVIREQYF. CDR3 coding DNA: TGTGCCAGCAGCGTAGGAGGGACCGGGGTGATTCGGGAGCAGTACTTC.

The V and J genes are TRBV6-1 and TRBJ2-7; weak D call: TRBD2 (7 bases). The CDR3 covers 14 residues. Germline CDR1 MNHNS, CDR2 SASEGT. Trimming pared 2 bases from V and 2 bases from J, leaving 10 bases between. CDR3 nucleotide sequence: TGTGCCAGCAGTGAAAGGGGGGGTACCTACGAGCAGTACTTC. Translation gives CASSERGGTYEQYF.